Following are 17 T cell receptor beta chains from one sample sequenced in a study of CD8+ T cells in alopecia areata. Extraction and reverse transcription of RNA yielded cDNA as the sequencing template. The method was immunoSEQ multiplex PCR; TCRdb's version includes in-frame clones alone and lacks a portion of them. In the table there are about 150,000 clones, more than 40% of which are singletons. Sequencing input: CD4+ T cells sorted from blood. The receptor source for this set is a human donor with alopecia areata.

The CDR3 DNA is TGTGCCAGCAGCCTGGAAGGGGTGAAAGCTTTCTTT. As protein: CASSLEGVKAFF. The rearrangement uses TRBV7-9 and TRBJ1-1, with D possibly being TRBD1 (5 bases). V lost 5 bases and J 9 bases, leaving 13 bases between the germline ends. This CDR3 contains 12 residues. The germline V gene encodes CDR1 SEHNR and CDR2 FQNEAQ (reference sequence).

In regard to this clone: The sample carries other DNA sequences with the same CDR3. CDR3: CASSLGQGAYEQYF. The DNA for the CDR3 is TGCGCCAGCAGCTTGGGCCAGGGGGCCTACGAGCAGTACTTC. V gene TRBV5-1 combines with J gene TRBJ2-7; 7 nucleotides agree with TRBD1. Germline-derived CDR1 and CDR2 are SGHRS and YFSETQ. CDR3 size: 14 residues. V dropped 0 bases and J dropped 2; count of bases not matched to a gene: 2.

This clone was detected a few times. Other DNA variants within this sample encode the same CDR3. The genes are TRBV5-1 and TRBJ2-7; TRBD2 matches 13 bases. Germline V gives CDR1 SGHRS, CDR2 YFSETQ. After removal of 0 bases from V and 2 bases from J, the junction contained 5 bases not matched to a gene. The CDR3 totals 17 residues. CDR3 sequence: CASSLGLAGGPPYEQYF. For the CDR3, the DNA is TGCGCCAGCAGCTTGGGACTAGCGGGAGGACCCCCCTACGAGCAGTACTTC.

In its sample, this clone was seen a few times. The chain recombines TRBV29-1 with TRBJ1-5; D unclear. Germline CDR1 and CDR2: SQVTM and ANQGSEA. Trimming removed 5 bases from V and 7 bases from J, with 6 bases in between. This CDR3 has 10 amino acids. CDR3 DNA sequence: TGCAGCGTTTTAGAGCAGCCCCAGCATTTT. It is translated as CSVLEQPQHF.

The chain uses TRBV5-1 and TRBJ2-3; D unresolved. V was cut by 4 bases and J by 0 bases, with 9 bases left in between. CDR1 is SGHRS, CDR2 YFSETQ, per germline. The CDR3 loop spans 14 amino acids. CDR3 coding DNA: TGCGCCAGCAGCACCGGGTCTAGCACAGATACGCAGTATTTT. Its protein product is CASSTGSSTDTQYF.

The J gene is TRBJ2-3, the V gene TRBV30, with D possibly matching TRBD1 (5 bases). Trimming removed 4 bases from V and 4 bases from J, with 18 bases in between. Germline V gene data show CDR1 as GTSNPN and CDR2 as SVGIG (reference sequence). The CDR3 runs to 15 residues. For the CDR3, the DNA is TGTGCCTGGAAAGGAAAAGGGGCACTGGCAGATACGCAGTATTTT. This gives the protein CAWKGKGALADTQYF.

The V gene is TRBV18, the J gene TRBJ2-7; TRBD2 aligns across 8 bases. J lost 5 bases, V lost 3 bases, and 9 bases had no gene match. The CDR3 totals 15 residues. Germline CDR1 and CDR2: KGHSH and LQKENI. The CDR3 sequence is CASSPRGTSQDEQYF. CDR3 nucleotide sequence: TGTGCCAGCTCACCCCGCGGGACTAGTCAAGACGAGCAGTACTTC. Together with reference TRBV18 and TRBJ2-7, the CDR3 gives the full variable domain: NAGVMQNPRHLVRRRGQEARLRCSPMKGHSHVYWYRQLPEEGLKFMVYLQKENIIDESGMPKERFSAEFPKEGPSILRIQQVVRGDSAAYFCASSPRGTSQDEQYFGPGTRLTVT.

The gene calls are TRBV5-1 and TRBJ2-7; D gene uncertain. Germline CDR1 SGHRS, CDR2 YFSETQ. The CDR3 runs to 14 residues. V was trimmed by 0 bases and J by 1 base, leaving 8 bases between them. The CDR3 nucleotides are TGCGCCAGCAGCTTGGACAGCTATTCCTACGAGCAGTACTTC. It specifies CASSLDSYSYEQYF.

This rearrangement joins TRBV30 to TRBJ2-1; D is unclear. CDR1 and CDR2 from the germline V gene are GTSNPN and SVGIG (reference sequence). This CDR3 has 11 residues. V lost 7 bases to trimming and J lost 8 bases, with 12 bases between them. Here the CDR3 reads CASSLVDEQFF. DNA for the CDR3: TGTGCCTCATCGTTGGTCGATGAGCAGTTCTTC. Using reference TRBV30 and TRBJ2-1 for the parts outside the CDR3, the full variable domain is SQTIHQWPATLVQPVGSPLSLECTVEGTSNPNLYWYRQAAGRGLQLLFYSVGIGQISSEVPQNLSASRPQDRQFILSSKKLLLSDSGFYLCASSLVDEQFFGPGTRLTVL.

This clone turned up a few times. The rearrangement links TRBV28 to TRBJ2-6; the D gene is possibly TRBD1 (6 bases). Germline V gene sequence: CDR1 MDHEN, CDR2 SYDVKM. CDR3 length: 17 amino acids. V was shortened by 3 bases and J by 2 bases, with 14 bases between the two germline ends. CDR3 protein: CASSFPGQFTGANVLTF. The CDR3 nucleotides read TGTGCCAGCAGTTTCCCCGGACAGTTTACTGGGGCCAACGTCCTGACTTTC.

The chain is built from TRBV28 and TRBJ2-6; possibly TRBD1 or TRBD2 for D (6 bases each). The CDR3 is made up of 16 amino acids. Looked up from germline, CDR1 is MDHEN and CDR2 is SYDVKM. V lost 5 bases to trimming and J lost 4 bases, with 15 bases between them. The CDR3 region has the DNA TGTGCCAGCAGTCCCCCAGGAGGGACAGGGGCCAACGTCCTGACTTTC. Its translation is CASSPPGGTGANVLTF.

The chain combines TRBV5-1 with TRBJ1-2; the match to TRBD1 covers 8 bases. Per the germline V gene, CDR1 is SGHRS and CDR2 is YFSETQ. V shed 4 bases and J 7 bases; nucleotides not matched to a gene: 6. CDR3 length: 13 residues. CDR3: CASSTAGTGGYTF. In nucleotides, the CDR3 is TGCGCCAGCAGCACCGCCGGGACAGGTGGCTACACCTTC.

The rearrangement uses TRBV19 and TRBJ1-2; D gene uncertain. The CDR3 runs to 14 residues. Germline V lookup: CDR1 LNHDA, CDR2 SQIVND (reference sequence). V shed 3 bases and J shed 1 base, with 9 bases lying between them. CDR3 DNA: TGTGCCAGTAGTATTCCTGGCGGTAACTATGGCTACACCTTC. It is translated as CASSIPGGNYGYTF.

CDR3 coding DNA: TGTGCCAGCAGCTACGGACTAGCTCTTTCGGAGACCCAGTACTTC. Translating it yields CASSYGLALSETQYF. V and J are TRBV14 and TRBJ2-5; 8 bases are a match to TRBD2. V was pared by 5 bases and J by 5 bases, with 10 bases of the junction left unmatched. Germline V gene lookup returns CDR1 SGHDN and CDR2 FVKESK. The CDR3 runs to 15 residues.

This chain links TRBV4-2 with TRBJ1-2, with D uncertain. Germline V gene sequence: CDR1 LGHNA, CDR2 YNFKEQ. The CDR3 totals 15 residues. The V gene lost 0 bases and the J gene lost 4 bases, with 12 bases spanning the gap. CDR3 nucleotides: TGTGCCAGCAGCCAAGATCGGTCAGCCAGCTATGGCTACACCTTC. Its translation: CASSQDRSASYGYTF.

The chain couples TRBV4-1 to TRBJ2-3; the D is unclear. The germline V and J ends were trimmed by 1 base and 0 bases, with 5 bases remaining between them. The CDR3 extends over 14 amino acids. Per the germline V gene, CDR1 is MGHRA and CDR2 is YSYEKL. The CDR3 is CASSQVTSTDTQYF. CDR3 nucleotides: TGCGCCAGCAGCCAAGTGACGAGCACAGATACGCAGTATTTT.

This clone has a handful of counts. The gene calls are TRBV18 and TRBJ1-1; D uncertain. Trimming pared 8 bases from V and 3 bases from J, leaving 10 bases between. Germline lookup yields CDR1 KGHSH and CDR2 LQKENI. The length of the CDR3 is 12 residues. The CDR3 coding sequence is TGTGCCAGCAGATCACAAGACACTGAAGCTTTCTTT. Its translation is CASRSQDTEAFF.